What follows describes a single T cell receptor beta chain. As to time point: pretreatment peripheral blood. Germline CDR1 and CDR2: SGHNT and YYREEE (reference sequence). V was pared by 6 bases and J by 5 bases, with 14 bases between. The CDR3 covers 13 residues. Data came from immunoSEQ multiplex PCR; TCRdb stores just in-frame clones and leaves some out. The sample lists tens of thousands of clones; 84% were seen once. The data originate from a study of PD-L1 blockade in urothelial cancer. This clonotype was obtained from a woman in her 70s with urothelial cancer. The chain links TRBV5-4 to TRBJ2-5; the D gene is possibly TRBD2 (7 bases). This specimen was PBMCs, taken around atezolizumab (anti-PD-L1) treatment. The CDR3 loop is CASTGGQWETQYF. The CDR3 nucleotides read TGTGCCAGCACGGGGGGCCAGTGGGAGACCCAGTACTTC.